This is a list of T cell receptor beta chains from one sample in a study of blood T cell repertoires in COVID-19. Clones were sequenced by immunoSEQ multiplex PCR, and TCRdb holds only the in-frame ones, with some missing. This sample has hundreds of thousands of clones, with approximately 88% found just once. The sample comprised peripheral blood. The source is a woman under 40 with COVID-19, enrolled during active disease. The CDR3 runs from the conserved cysteine through the conserved F or W. Fields, in order: clone size, J gene, V gene, D gene, CDR3 protein, CDR3 DNA. D genes are given only for firm matches. A row's size may be missing; if present it is once, few, many or a size class.

-	TRBJ2-7	TRBV6-5	TRBD2	CASSWGTSADEQYF	TGTGCCAGCAGTTGGGGGACTAGCGCGGACGAGCAGTACTTC
-	TRBJ2-1	TRBV4-3	TRBD2	CASSQALAGEGNEQFF	TGCGCCAGCAGCCAAGCTTTAGCGGGAGAGGGTAATGAGCAGTTCTTC
-	TRBJ1-1	TRBV29-1	-	CSVEAGPMNTEAFF	TGCAGCGTTGAAGCAGGGCCGATGAACACTGAAGCTTTCTTT
once	TRBJ1-4	TRBV19	TRBD1	CASSLTGSNARTNEKLFF	TGTGCCAGTAGTCTGACAGGGTCGAACGCCCGAACTAATGAAAAACTGTTTTTT
-	TRBJ2-5	TRBV15	TRBD1	CATSKPDRGETQYF	TGTGCCACCAGCAAGCCTGACAGGGGGGAGACCCAGTACTTC
-	TRBJ2-2	TRBV7-2	-	CASSLGAAALF	TGTGCCAGCAGCTTAGGTGCGGCTGCCCTTTTT
-	TRBJ1-6	TRBV4-1	-	CASSRGINSPLHF	TGCGCCAGCAGCCGAGGCATCAATTCACCCCTCCACTTT
many	TRBJ1-1	TRBV7-2	-	CASSLKGSYQGRNTEAFF	TGTGCCAGCAGCTTAAAGGGGTCATATCAGGGGCGGAACACTGAAGCTTTCTTT
-	TRBJ2-7	TRBV28	TRBD1	CAINRGHEQYF	TGTGCCATTAACAGGGGCCACGAGCAGTACTTC
-	TRBJ2-1	TRBV11-2	-	CASSLAHTYEQFF	TGTGCCAGCAGCTTAGCCCACACCTATGAGCAGTTCTTC
-	TRBJ1-3	TRBV5-1	-	CASSSGNTIYF	TGCGCCAGCAGCTCGGGAAACACCATATATTTT
-	TRBJ2-2	TRBV6-2/TRBV6-3	-	CASSYSRRWLNTGELFF	TGTGCCAGCAGTTACTCGAGGCGCTGGCTGAACACCGGGGAGCTGTTTTTT